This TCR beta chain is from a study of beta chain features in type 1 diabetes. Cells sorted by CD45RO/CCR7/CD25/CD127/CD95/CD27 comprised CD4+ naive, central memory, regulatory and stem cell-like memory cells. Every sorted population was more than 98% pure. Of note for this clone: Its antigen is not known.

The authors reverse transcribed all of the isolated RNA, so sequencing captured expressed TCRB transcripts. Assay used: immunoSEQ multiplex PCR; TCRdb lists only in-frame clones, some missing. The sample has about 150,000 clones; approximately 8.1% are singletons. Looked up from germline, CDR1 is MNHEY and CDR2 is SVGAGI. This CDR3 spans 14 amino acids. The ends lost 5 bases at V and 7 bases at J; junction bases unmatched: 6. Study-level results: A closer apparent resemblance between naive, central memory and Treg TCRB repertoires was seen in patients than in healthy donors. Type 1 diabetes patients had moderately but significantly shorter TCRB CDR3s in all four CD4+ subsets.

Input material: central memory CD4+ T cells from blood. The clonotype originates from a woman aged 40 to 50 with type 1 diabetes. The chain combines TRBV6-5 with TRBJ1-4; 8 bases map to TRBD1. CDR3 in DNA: TGTGCCAGCAGTGACAGGGGTGTGGGTGAAAAACTGTTTTTT. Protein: CASSDRGVGEKLFF.